The 28 T cell receptor beta chains below come from one sample, sequenced in a study of OX40 agonist ivuxolimab in advanced cancers. Clones were sequenced by immunoSEQ multiplex PCR, and TCRdb holds only the in-frame ones, with some missing. The table has around 66,000 clones, roughly nine tenths seen once. Sequencing was performed on CD4+ or CD8+ T cells sorted from blood, taken in a trial of the OX40 agonist ivuxolimab. These receptors were taken from an adult with an advanced solid tumor such as melanoma, head and neck, liver or kidney cancer.

V usage is TRBV7-9 and J usage is TRBJ1-5; D gene uncertain. Trimming took 1 base from V and 9 from J, leaving 7 bases between them. CDR1 and CDR2 from the germline V gene are SEHNR and FQNEAQ (reference sequence). This CDR3 has 12 amino acids. The CDR3 region has the DNA TGTGCCAGCAGCTTAGAATCCCCGCCCCAGCATTTT. Its protein is CASSLESPPQHF.

V gene TRBV20-1 combines with J gene TRBJ1-2; D possibly corresponds to TRBD1 (6 bases). The CDR3 contains 11 residues. Germline CDR1 reads DFQATT; CDR2 reads SNEGSKA (reference sequence). The V end lost 7 bases, the J end lost 8 bases, and 14 bases lay between the germline ends. CDR3 nucleotides: TGCAGTGTAACAGGGCCTTACGGCTACACCTTC. This sequence encodes CSVTGPYGYTF.

The chain links TRBV25-1 to TRBJ1-4, with a tentative D call TRBD1 (5 bases). The germline CDR1 and CDR2 sequences are MGHDK and SYGVNS. Trimming left V 3 bases short and J 7 bases short, with 18 bases between. The CDR3 spans 16 residues. The CDR3: CASSDHSGVRGEKLFF. The CDR3 region has the DNA TGTGCCAGCAGTGACCATTCGGGGGTTCGGGGTGAAAAACTGTTTTTT.

The chain employs TRBV18 and TRBJ1-5; TRBD1 aligns across 7 bases. Germline CDR1 KGHSH, CDR2 LQKENI. After removal of 5 bases from V and 5 bases from J, the junction contained 9 bases not matched to a gene. The CDR3 length is 15 residues. The CDR3 here is CASSSEGGGYQPQHF. CDR3 DNA sequence: TGTGCCAGCTCATCCGAGGGAGGGGGCTATCAGCCCCAGCATTTT.

This sequence joins TRBV6-5 and TRBJ2-3; TRBD2 agrees at 9 bases. This CDR3 has 16 amino acids. Unmatched junction bases numbered 7, after V lost 0 bases and J lost 6 bases. Germline values: CDR1 MNHEY, CDR2 SVGAGI. The DNA of the CDR3 is TGTGCCAGCAGTTACTCTAGCGGGGGTCACGGGGATACGCAGTATTTT. This encodes CASSYSSGGHGDTQYF.

The V gene is TRBV6-6, the J gene TRBJ1-2; D possibly corresponds to TRBD1 (6 bases). This CDR3 spans 14 amino acids. The germline CDR1 and CDR2 sequences are MNHNY and SVGAGI (reference sequence). V gave up 7 bases and J gave up 5 bases, with 17 bases separating them. CDR3 amino acids: CASNSDQGFYGYTF. The CDR3 DNA sequence: TGTGCCAGCAATTCAGATCAGGGGTTTTATGGCTACACCTTC.

The chain links TRBV19 to TRBJ2-3; 9 nucleotides agree with TRBD2. Trimming at V came to 3 bases and at J to 8 bases, leaving 6 bases not matched to a gene. The CDR3 contains 14 residues. CDR1 and CDR2 from the germline V gene are LNHDA and SQIVND (reference sequence). The CDR3 sequence: CASSMSGGRVTQYF. The CDR3, as DNA: TGTGCCAGTAGTATGAGCGGGGGGCGGGTTACGCAGTATTTT.

This chain links TRBV5-1 with TRBJ2-7; a weak D match, TRBD2 (5 bases). The germline V gene encodes CDR1 SGHRS and CDR2 YFSETQ. With 0 bases removed from V and 3 bases from J, the gap between germline ends came to 19 bases. This CDR3 contains 17 residues. CDR3 sequence (DNA): TGCGCCAGCAGCTTGGGCGGTGGGAGAGAGGCATTCTACGAGCAGTACTTC. It specifies CASSLGGGREAFYEQYF.

This clone was seen only a few times. The J gene is TRBJ1-2, the V gene TRBV19; 7 bases are a match to TRBD1. Trimming cost V 6 bases and J 3 bases; bases outside gene matches: 4. This CDR3 comprises 13 residues. The germline CDR1 and CDR2 sequences are LNHDA and SQIVND (reference sequence). The CDR3 region is CASSPTGDYGYTF. The CDR3 nucleotides read TGTGCCAGTAGCCCTACAGGGGACTATGGCTACACCTTC.

V and J are TRBV4-1 and TRBJ2-7; D perhaps matches TRBD2 (6 bases). V was trimmed by 1 base and J by 2 bases, leaving 15 bases between them. The CDR3 extends over 16 amino acids. In germline, CDR1 is MGHRA, CDR2 YSYEKL. The CDR3 nucleotides read TGCGCCAGCAGCCAAGGGAGTGGGACTCTAGCCTACGAGCAGTACTTC. Its translation: CASSQGSGTLAYEQYF.

The chain employs TRBV9 and TRBJ2-7; possibly TRBD2 for D (5 bases). CDR1 and CDR2 (germline): SGDLS, YYNGEE. The CDR3 is made up of 13 amino acids. V shed 2 bases and J shed 5 bases, with 11 bases lying between them. The CDR3 region is CASSVTWENEQYF. The CDR3 DNA follows: TGTGCCAGCAGCGTGACCTGGGAGAACGAGCAGTACTTC.

In this sample, this clone turned up once. V and J are TRBV2 and TRBJ2-3; TRBD2 agrees at 9 bases. Germline CDR1 SNHLY, CDR2 FYNNEI. V dropped 10 bases and J dropped 4; count of bases not matched to a gene: 12. The CDR3 totals 15 residues. The CDR3 nucleotides read TGTGCCACCTCGGTGCGGGGGGGGTGGGCAGATACGCAGTATTTT. Translation: CATSVRGGWADTQYF.

The chain carries TRBV12-5 and TRBJ2-1; TRBD2 is a possible D gene (7 bases). V shed 0 bases and J shed 6 bases, with 12 bases lying between them. CDR3 size: 15 residues. Germline V gives CDR1 LGHNT, CDR2 FRNRAP. The CDR3 DNA sequence: TGTGCTAGTGGTTTGGTGGGGGGGCCCTCCAATGAGCAGTTCTTC. It is translated as CASGLVGGPSNEQFF.

This clone has a handful of counts. This chain links TRBV29-1 with TRBJ1-6, with unresolved D. The length of the CDR3 is 13 residues. Germline V gene sequence: CDR1 SQVTM, CDR2 ANQGSEA. Trimming took off 7 bases at V and 9 bases at J, with 16 bases between the two ends. CDR3 in DNA: TGCAGCGCCGGAGGAGGCTTTGCTTCACCCCTCCACTTT. Translated: CSAGGGFASPLHF.

The J gene is TRBJ1-2, the V gene TRBV5-4; 10 positions match TRBD1. This CDR3 is 15 amino acids long. CDR1 is SGHNT and CDR2 is YYREEE in the germline V gene (reference sequence). The V gene end was trimmed by 4 bases and the J gene end by 0 bases; junction bases not matched to a gene: 3. The DNA of the CDR3 is TGTGCCAGCAGCCCCGGACAGGGGGCTAACTATGGCTACACCTTC. Its protein is CASSPGQGANYGYTF.

This clone has more than one count but fewer than ten. V usage is TRBV5-1 and J usage is TRBJ1-5; tentatively, D is TRBD1 (6 bases). Looked up from germline, CDR1 is SGHRS and CDR2 is YFSETQ. The length of the CDR3 is 14 residues. V lost 0 bases to trimming and J lost 7 bases, with 11 bases between them. The CDR3 loop is CASSLEGTKQPQHF. The CDR3 nucleotides read TGCGCCAGCAGCTTGGAGGGGACAAAACAGCCCCAGCATTTT.

The genes are TRBV4-1 and TRBJ1-2, with a weak D call TRBD1 (6 bases). CDR1 and CDR2 (germline): MGHRA, YSYEKL. This CDR3 is 14 amino acids long. V gave up 3 bases and J gave up 2 bases, with 10 bases separating them. The CDR3 reads CASSHGGRNYGYTF. The CDR3, as DNA: TGCGCCAGCAGCCATGGGGGCAGGAACTATGGCTACACCTTC.

The V and J genes are TRBV28 and TRBJ2-3; 8 nucleotides agree with TRBD2. The length of the CDR3 is 16 residues. Germline CDR1 reads MDHEN; CDR2 reads SYDVKM. V was clipped by 5 bases and J by 6 bases; unmatched bases: 13. This chain's CDR3 is CASSPPGGGRADTQYF. DNA for the CDR3: TGTGCCAGCAGTCCCCCGGGAGGGGGGAGGGCCGATACGCAGTATTTT.

This clone is a singleton in its sample. The genes are TRBV5-8 and TRBJ2-1; TRBD1 matches 9 bases. Germline V CDR1 and CDR2: SGHTS, YDEGEE. The junction had 8 bases not matched to a gene; V was cut back by 2 bases and J by 8 bases. The CDR3 consists of 15 residues. The CDR3 nucleotides are TGTGCCAGCAGCTTAGGGACAGGGTATTTGGATGAGCAGTTCTTC. This codes for CASSLGTGYLDEQFF. Together with reference TRBV5-8 and TRBJ2-1, the CDR3 gives the full variable domain: EAGVTQSPTHLIKTRGQQATLRCSPISGHTSVYWYQQALGLGLQFLLWYDEGEERNRGNFPPRFSGRQFPNYSSELNVNALELEDSALYLCASSLGTGYLDEQFFGPGTRLTVL.

The V and J genes are TRBV18 and TRBJ1-1; TRBD1 matches 10 bases. V lost 3 bases, J lost 5 bases, and 12 bases stayed unmatched. This CDR3 region has 17 residues. Germline CDR1 KGHSH, CDR2 LQKENI. Here the CDR3 reads CASSPIATGGTGTEAFF. The CDR3 DNA reads as TGTGCCAGCTCACCTATAGCGACAGGGGGCACGGGAACTGAAGCTTTCTTT.

The chain carries TRBV2 and TRBJ1-2, with 8 nucleotides matching TRBD1. Germline assignment: CDR1 SNHLY and CDR2 FYNNEI. The V gene end was trimmed by 3 bases and the J gene end by 8 bases; junction bases not matched to a gene: 5. CDR3 length: 13 residues. Written as DNA, the CDR3 is TGTGCCAGCAGTGAGGCAGGGGGCAGAGGCTACACCTTC. The encoded protein is CASSEAGGRGYTF.

This clone was observed a handful of times. The V and J genes are TRBV5-4 and TRBJ2-2; perhaps TRBD1 as D (5 bases). The CDR3 has 15 amino acids. Deletions cut 2 bases from V and 4 bases from J, with 12 bases between. Germline CDR1 reads SGHNT; CDR2 reads YYREEE (reference sequence). The CDR3 nucleotides are TGTGCCAGCAGCTTCGGGCAGGGAAGCACCGGGGAGCTGTTTTTT. Protein product: CASSFGQGSTGELFF.

In its sample, this clone was seen a few times. The genes are TRBV4-1 and TRBJ2-3, with 9 bases fitting TRBD2. V was pared by 1 base and J by 7 bases, with 15 bases of the junction left unmatched. Germline V CDR1 and CDR2: MGHRA, YSYEKL. This CDR3 contains 18 residues. CDR3 residues: CASSQAGLGAGGPNTQYF. CDR3 DNA: TGCGCCAGCAGCCAAGCAGGACTAGGCGCGGGGGGGCCAAATACGCAGTATTTT.

The rearrangement joins TRBV6-5 to TRBJ1-2; tentative D call: TRBD1 (6 bases). The length of the CDR3 is 11 residues. The germline V and J ends were trimmed by 5 bases and 7 bases, with 8 bases remaining between them. Germline-derived CDR1 and CDR2 are MNHEY and SVGAGI. The DNA of the CDR3 is TGTGCCAGCAGTACAGGGCGTGGCTACACCTTC. Protein product: CASSTGRGYTF.

The chain employs TRBV5-1 and TRBJ2-5, with 16 bases identical to TRBD2. CDR3 size: 19 residues. V lost 3 bases, J lost 5 bases, and 13 bases stayed unmatched. In germline, CDR1 is SGHRS, CDR2 YFSETQ. The CDR3 protein is CASSSKPTGLAGGPETQYF. The CDR3 DNA is TGCGCCAGCAGCTCCAAACCGACGGGACTAGCGGGGGGGCCCGAGACCCAGTACTTC.

This sequence joins TRBV6-1 and TRBJ1-3, with 8 bases identical to TRBD1. Trimming removed 2 bases from V and 3 bases from J; junction bases left unmatched: 3. This CDR3 has 15 amino acids. CDR1 is MNHNS and CDR2 is SASEGT in the germline V gene. The chain's CDR3 is CASSEQGAFGNTIYF. In nucleotides, the CDR3 is TGTGCCAGCAGTGAACAGGGGGCATTTGGAAACACCATATATTTT.

The rearrangement joins TRBV10-1 to TRBJ2-7; 10 bases are a match to TRBD1. The CDR3 spans 16 residues. J gave up 5 bases and V 5 bases, and 12 bases lay outside the gene matches. CDR1 is WNHNN, CDR2 SYGVQD, per germline (reference sequence). The CDR3 DNA follows: TGCGCCAGCAGTCCAAACCCGGGGACAGGGGTGAACGAGCAGTACTTC. Translation gives CASSPNPGTGVNEQYF.

This clone came up a few times. The J gene is TRBJ2-7, the V gene TRBV18; perhaps TRBD1 as D (5 bases). CDR1 and CDR2 from the germline V gene are KGHSH and LQKENI. The CDR3 is 12 amino acids. V was clipped by 3 bases and J by 2 bases, with 5 bases between them. The CDR3 region has the DNA TGTGCCAGCTCACCGACAGCCTACGAGCAGTACTTC. Encoded protein: CASSPTAYEQYF.